This entry lists 18 T cell receptor beta chains sequenced from one sample in a study of blood T cell repertoires in COVID-19. The table came from immunoSEQ multiplex PCR; TCRdb's copy has only in-frame clones and leaves some out. Here the sample spans 200,000 or so clones, around 80% being singletons. Sequenced sample: peripheral blood. Receptors were obtained from a woman aged 60-75 years who had recovered from COVID-19.

The chain carries TRBV6-5 and TRBJ1-2; TRBD1 agrees at 8 bases. This CDR3 region has 13 residues. The germline CDR1 and CDR2 sequences are MNHEY and SVGAGI. V gave up 6 bases and J gave up 8 bases; unmatched junction bases: 8. The CDR3 bases are TGTGCCAGCAGGAAGACAGGGGTGGACGGCTACACCTTC. Its protein is CASRKTGVDGYTF.

The chain uses TRBV24-1 and TRBJ1-2, with D possibly matching TRBD1 (5 bases). Looked up from germline, CDR1 is KGHDR and CDR2 is SFDVKD. The CDR3 covers 17 residues. V was clipped by 3 bases and J by 5 bases, with 21 bases between them. Written as DNA, the CDR3 is TGTGCCACCAGTGATCGACAGTGGCCGAGCCCCCAATATGGCTACACCTTC. Translating it yields CATSDRQWPSPQYGYTF.

The chain employs TRBV6-2 or TRBV6-3 and TRBJ2-1, with no clear D. Trimming shortened V by 2 bases and J by 5 bases, and 7 bases separated the two germline ends. The germline V gene has CDR1 MNHEY and CDR2 SVGEGT. CDR3 length: 13 residues. The CDR3 reads CASSYGPNNEQFF. CDR3 DNA sequence: TGTGCCAGCAGTTACGGGCCTAACAATGAGCAGTTCTTC.

This chain links TRBV6-2 or TRBV6-3 with TRBJ2-3; 12 bases fit TRBD2. V gave up 2 bases and J gave up 0 bases; unmatched junction bases: 9. There are 19 residues in the CDR3. In germline, CDR1 is MNHEY, CDR2 SVGEGT. The CDR3: CASSYTASGGALSTDTQYF. CDR3 bases: TGTGCCAGCAGTTACACGGCTAGCGGGGGGGCCCTTAGCACAGATACGCAGTATTTT.

The V call is TRBV4-1, the J call TRBJ1-4, with D perhaps matching TRBD1 (5 bases). Germline assignment: CDR1 MGHRA and CDR2 YSYEKL. V lost 0 bases to trimming and J lost 9 bases, with 23 bases between them. This CDR3 has 18 residues. Here the CDR3 reads CASSQEYGAGGLMKKLFF. The CDR3 DNA sequence: TGCGCCAGCAGCCAAGAATACGGGGCTGGGGGACTAATGAAAAAACTGTTTTTT.

This chain connects TRBV27 to TRBJ1-2; 7 nucleotides align to TRBD1. The CDR3 length is 12 residues. The germline V gene encodes CDR1 MNHEY and CDR2 SMNVEV (reference sequence). Unmatched junction bases numbered 6, after V lost 6 bases and J lost 8 bases. The CDR3 region has the DNA TGTGCCAGCAGGCCGACAGGGAGGGGCTACACCTTC. This sequence encodes CASRPTGRGYTF.

This clone has only one observation. The chain uses TRBV6-5 and TRBJ1-2, with D uncertain. V dropped 5 bases and J dropped 1 base, with 8 bases sitting between them. Germline V gene lookup returns CDR1 MNHEY and CDR2 SVGAGI. The CDR3 length is 13 residues. The chain's CDR3 is CASSSGNNYGYTF. In DNA form, the CDR3 reads TGTGCCAGCAGTAGCGGAAATAACTATGGCTACACCTTC.

This clone is medium-sized. The rearrangement joins TRBV5-1 to TRBJ2-7, with 9 bases identical to TRBD1. Germline loops: CDR1 SGHRS, CDR2 YFSETQ. This CDR3 spans 14 amino acids. Losses at the gene ends were 2 bases for V and 6 bases for J; bases not matched to a gene: 6. CDR3 in amino acids: CASSFAGTGTEQYF. CDR3 sequence (DNA): TGCGCCAGCAGCTTTGCCGGGACAGGGACCGAGCAGTACTTC.

This clone showed up just a few times. The chain recombines TRBV18 with TRBJ2-7, with 7 bases lining up with TRBD2. The CDR3 runs to 14 residues. The V gene end was trimmed by 2 bases and the J gene end by 2 bases; junction bases not matched to a gene: 3. The germline V gene has CDR1 KGHSH and CDR2 LQKENI. In nucleotides, the CDR3 is TGTGCCAGCTCACCAGGCAGCGGGACCTACGAGCAGTACTTC. Encoded protein: CASSPGSGTYEQYF.

V gene TRBV7-9 combines with J gene TRBJ1-1, with 9 bases that match TRBD1. CDR3 size: 15 residues. Germline CDR1 and CDR2: SEHNR and FQNEAQ (reference sequence). Losses at the gene ends were 6 bases for V and 1 base for J; bases not matched to a gene: 6. This chain's CDR3 is CASSFGQGSNTEAFF. The DNA for the CDR3 is TGTGCCAGCAGTTTCGGACAGGGGTCGAACACTGAAGCTTTCTTT.

This clone was seen once. J is TRBJ2-2 and V is TRBV7-3; 7 positions agree with TRBD2. Germline trimming cut 5 bases from V and 6 bases from J; bases unmatched to any gene: 12. This CDR3 has 16 amino acids. Germline V gene data show CDR1 as SGHTA and CDR2 as FQGTGA. The CDR3 DNA follows: TGTGCCAGCAGCCCATTCCAGCGGGGATCCTCCGGGGAGCTGTTTTTT. It encodes CASSPFQRGSSGELFF.

The genes are TRBV27 and TRBJ2-7; TRBD1 matches at 7 bases. CDR1 MNHEY and CDR2 SMNVEV come from the germline V gene (reference sequence). Trimming at V came to 5 bases and at J to 2 bases, leaving 6 bases not matched to a gene. The CDR3 extends over 14 amino acids. The CDR3 DNA sequence: TGTGCCAGCAGTCCTCGGACAGGACCCTACGAGCAGTACTTC. Translation gives CASSPRTGPYEQYF.

The V call is TRBV6-2 or TRBV6-3, the J call TRBJ1-5; D may be TRBD1 (6 bases). Germline loops: CDR1 MNHEY, CDR2 SVGEGT. This CDR3 contains 19 residues. V lost 4 bases and J lost 7, with 29 bases in between. CDR3 amino acids: CASSSPQLGGQGVRQPQHF. CDR3 DNA: TGTGCCAGCAGTTCCCCACAGTTGGGGGGGCAGGGAGTTCGGCAGCCCCAGCATTTT.

The sample holds a few counts of this clone. The same CDR3 is also encoded by other DNA sequences in this sample. The chain employs TRBV10-2 and TRBJ1-2, with 7 bases matching TRBD1. CDR1 is WSHSY and CDR2 is SAAADI in the germline V gene. V lost 0 bases, J lost 8 bases, and 6 bases stayed unmatched. The CDR3 contains 14 residues. The CDR3 nucleotides read TGCGCCAGCAGTGAGTCAAGACAGGGATTGGGCTACACCTTC. Translated: CASSESRQGLGYTF.

This chain links TRBV4-2 with TRBJ2-7, with TRBD2 as a possible D gene (5 bases). The CDR3 extends over 14 amino acids. The V end was cut by 0 bases, the J end by 4 bases, with 10 bases between. Germline CDR1 is LGHNA and CDR2 is YNFKEQ. The CDR3 region has the DNA TGTGCCAGCAGCCAAGATGCGGGTGGGTACGAGCAGTACTTC. Translating it yields CASSQDAGGYEQYF.

The CDR3 spells CAVGGGTDTQYF. The CDR3, as DNA: TGTGCCGTGGGGGGGGGCACAGATACGCAGTATTTT. J is TRBJ2-3 and V is TRBV10-3; 7 nucleotides match TRBD2. Germline V gives CDR1 ENHRY, CDR2 SYGVKD. J was trimmed by 1 base and V by 11 bases; bases with no gene match: 3. CDR3 length: 12 residues.

This sequence joins TRBV6-5 and TRBJ2-7; 8 nucleotides align to TRBD1. With V trimmed by 4 bases and J by 1 base, 9 bases remained unmatched. CDR1 MNHEY and CDR2 SVGAGI come from the germline V gene. CDR3 length: 16 residues. CDR3 region: CASSSRGTGRSYEQYF. The CDR3 DNA reads as TGTGCCAGCAGTTCCCGGGGGACAGGCCGTTCCTACGAGCAGTACTTC.

The chain joins TRBV12-5 to TRBJ1-1; D call uncertain. The CDR3 consists of 12 residues. Germline CDR1 is LGHNT and CDR2 is FRNRAP. V was clipped by 7 bases and J by 2 bases, with 8 bases between them. This CDR3 reads CASARSNTEAFF. CDR3 in DNA: TGTGCTAGTGCCCGCAGTAACACTGAAGCTTTCTTT.